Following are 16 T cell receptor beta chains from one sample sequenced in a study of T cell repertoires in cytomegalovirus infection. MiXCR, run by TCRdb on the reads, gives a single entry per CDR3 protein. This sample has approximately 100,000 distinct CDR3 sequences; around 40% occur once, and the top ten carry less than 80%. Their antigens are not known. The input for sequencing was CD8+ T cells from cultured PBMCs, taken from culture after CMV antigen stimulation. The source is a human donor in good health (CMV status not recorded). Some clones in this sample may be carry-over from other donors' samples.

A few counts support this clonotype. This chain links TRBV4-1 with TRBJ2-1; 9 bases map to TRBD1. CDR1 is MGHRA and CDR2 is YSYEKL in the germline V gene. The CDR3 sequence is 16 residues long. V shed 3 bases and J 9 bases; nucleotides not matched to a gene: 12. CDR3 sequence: CASSHKTDRGYGEQFF. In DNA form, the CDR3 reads TGCGCCAGCAGCCACAAAACGGACAGGGGCTATGGTGAGCAGTTCTTC.

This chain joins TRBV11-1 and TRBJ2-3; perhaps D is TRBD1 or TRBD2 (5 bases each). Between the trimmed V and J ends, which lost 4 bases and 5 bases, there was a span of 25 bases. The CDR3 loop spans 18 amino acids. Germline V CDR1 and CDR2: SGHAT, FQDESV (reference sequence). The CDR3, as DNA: TGTGCCAGCAGCTCTAGAGGGTCCGGGACCCCGGAACGAGATACGCAGTATTTT. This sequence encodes CASSSRGSGTPERDTQYF.

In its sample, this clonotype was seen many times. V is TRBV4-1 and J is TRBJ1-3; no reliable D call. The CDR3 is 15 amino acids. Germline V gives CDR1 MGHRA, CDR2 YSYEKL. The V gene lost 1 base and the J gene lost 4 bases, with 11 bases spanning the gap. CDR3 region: CASSQGENAGNTIYF. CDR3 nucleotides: TGCGCCAGCAGCCAAGGCGAGAATGCGGGAAACACCATATATTTT.

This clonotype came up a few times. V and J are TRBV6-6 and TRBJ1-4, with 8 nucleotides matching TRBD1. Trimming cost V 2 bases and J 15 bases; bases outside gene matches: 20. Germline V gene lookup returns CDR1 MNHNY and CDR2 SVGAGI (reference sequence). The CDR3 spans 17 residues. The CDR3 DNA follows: TGTGCCAGCAGTTACCACCGGGTCGGACAGGGCGAGAGTGTGTTGTTTTTT. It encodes CASSYHRVGQGESVLFF.

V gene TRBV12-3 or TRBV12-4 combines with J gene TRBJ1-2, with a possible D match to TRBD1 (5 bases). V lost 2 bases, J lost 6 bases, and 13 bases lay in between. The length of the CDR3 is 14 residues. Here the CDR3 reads CASSLSGGRDGYTF. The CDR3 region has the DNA TGTGCCAGCAGTTTATCGGGGGGAAGGGATGGCTACACCTTC.

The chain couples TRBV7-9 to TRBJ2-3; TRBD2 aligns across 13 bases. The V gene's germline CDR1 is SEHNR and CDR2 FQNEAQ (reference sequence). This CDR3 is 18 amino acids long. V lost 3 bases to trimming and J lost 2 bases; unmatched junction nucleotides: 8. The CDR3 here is CASSLSQGLAGDTDTQYF. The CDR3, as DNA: TGTGCCAGCAGCTTGTCCCAAGGACTAGCGGGGGACACAGATACGCAGTATTTT.

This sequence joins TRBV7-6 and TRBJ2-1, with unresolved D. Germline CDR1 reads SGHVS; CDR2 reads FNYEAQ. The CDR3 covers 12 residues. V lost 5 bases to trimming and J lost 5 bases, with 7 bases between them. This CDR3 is CASSLTDNEQFF. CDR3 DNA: TGTGCCAGCAGCCTGACGGACAATGAGCAGTTCTTC.

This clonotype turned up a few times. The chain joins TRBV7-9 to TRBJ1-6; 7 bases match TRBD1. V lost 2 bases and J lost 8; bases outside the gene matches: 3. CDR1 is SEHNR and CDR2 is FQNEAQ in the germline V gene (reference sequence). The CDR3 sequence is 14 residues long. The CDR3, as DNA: TGTGCCAGCAGCTTACAGGGGGAGGATTCACCCCTCCACTTT. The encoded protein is CASSLQGEDSPLHF.

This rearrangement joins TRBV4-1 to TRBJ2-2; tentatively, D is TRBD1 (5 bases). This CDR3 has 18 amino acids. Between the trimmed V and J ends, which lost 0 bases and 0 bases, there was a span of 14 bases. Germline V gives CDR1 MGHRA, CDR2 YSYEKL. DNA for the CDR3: TGCGCCAGCAGCCAAGATACTGGGGCAGGGTCGAACACCGGGGAGCTGTTTTTT. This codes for CASSQDTGAGSNTGELFF.

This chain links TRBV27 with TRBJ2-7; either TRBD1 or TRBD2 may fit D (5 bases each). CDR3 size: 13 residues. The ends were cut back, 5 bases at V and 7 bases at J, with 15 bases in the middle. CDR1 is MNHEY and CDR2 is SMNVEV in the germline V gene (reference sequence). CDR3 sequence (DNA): TGTGCCAGCAGTCCTCGGGACGGCGGGGAGCAGTACTTC. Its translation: CASSPRDGGEQYF.

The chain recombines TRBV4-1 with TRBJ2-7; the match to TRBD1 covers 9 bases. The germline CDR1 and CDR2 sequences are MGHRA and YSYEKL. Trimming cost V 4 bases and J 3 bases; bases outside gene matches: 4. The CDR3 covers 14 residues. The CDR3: CASSPRTGVYEQYF. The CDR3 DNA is TGCGCCAGCAGCCCACGGACAGGGGTCTACGAGCAGTACTTC.

The CDR3 nucleotides read TGTGCCAGCAGAAACCCTGGATGGGATACGCAGTATTTT. Translating gives CASRNPGWDTQYF. The chain is built from TRBV6-5 and TRBJ2-3; D is unclear. There are 13 residues in the CDR3. Germline CDR1 is MNHEY and CDR2 is SVGAGI. The germline V and J ends were trimmed by 6 bases and 6 bases, with 13 bases remaining between them.

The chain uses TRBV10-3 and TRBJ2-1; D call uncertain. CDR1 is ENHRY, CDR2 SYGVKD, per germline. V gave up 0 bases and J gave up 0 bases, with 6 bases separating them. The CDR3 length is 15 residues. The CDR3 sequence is CAISESQSSYNEQFF. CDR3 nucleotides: TGTGCCATCAGTGAGTCTCAGAGCTCCTACAATGAGCAGTTCTTC.

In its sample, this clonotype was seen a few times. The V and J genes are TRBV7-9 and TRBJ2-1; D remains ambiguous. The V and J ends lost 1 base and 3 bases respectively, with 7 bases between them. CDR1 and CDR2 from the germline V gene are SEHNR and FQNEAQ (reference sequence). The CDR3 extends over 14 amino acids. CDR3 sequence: CASSLVASYNEQFF. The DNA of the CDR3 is TGTGCCAGCAGCTTAGTTGCCAGCTACAATGAGCAGTTCTTC.

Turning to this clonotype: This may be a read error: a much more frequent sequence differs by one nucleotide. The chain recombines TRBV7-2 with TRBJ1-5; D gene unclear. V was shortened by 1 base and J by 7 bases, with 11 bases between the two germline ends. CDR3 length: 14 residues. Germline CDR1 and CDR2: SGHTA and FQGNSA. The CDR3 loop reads CTSSLEEGGQPQHF. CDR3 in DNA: TGTACCAGCAGCTTAGAGGAGGGTGGCCAGCCCCAGCATTTT.

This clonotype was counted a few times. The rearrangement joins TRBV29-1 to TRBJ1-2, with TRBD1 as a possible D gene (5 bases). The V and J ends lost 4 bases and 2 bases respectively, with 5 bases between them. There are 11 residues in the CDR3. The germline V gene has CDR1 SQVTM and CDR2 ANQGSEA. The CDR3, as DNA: TGCAGCGTTGGACAGAACTATGGCTACACCTTC. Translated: CSVGQNYGYTF.